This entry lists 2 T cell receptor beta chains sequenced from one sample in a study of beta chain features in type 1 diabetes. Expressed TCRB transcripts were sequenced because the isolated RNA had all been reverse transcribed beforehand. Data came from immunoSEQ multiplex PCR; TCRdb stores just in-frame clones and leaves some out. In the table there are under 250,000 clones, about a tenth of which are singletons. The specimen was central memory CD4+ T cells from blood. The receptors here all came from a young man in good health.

The CDR3 region is CASSLDPASYGYTF. Here the CDR3 DNA reads TGCGCCAGCAGCTTGGATCCAGCCAGCTATGGCTACACCTTC. The chain recombines TRBV5-1 with TRBJ1-2; D gene ambiguous. CDR1 is SGHRS, CDR2 YFSETQ, per germline. CDR3 length: 14 residues. V was trimmed by 0 bases and J by 4 bases, leaving 10 bases between them.

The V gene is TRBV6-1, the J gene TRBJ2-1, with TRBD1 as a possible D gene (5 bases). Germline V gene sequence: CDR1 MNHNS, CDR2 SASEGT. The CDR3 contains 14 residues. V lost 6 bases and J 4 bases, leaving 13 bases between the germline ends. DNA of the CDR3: TGTGCCAGCAGAGTTCCTGACAGATACAATGAGCAGTTCTTC. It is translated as CASRVPDRYNEQFF.